One sample yielded the 16 T cell receptor beta chains listed below, sequenced in a study of lymphopenia after photon versus proton radiotherapy. The table came from immunoSEQ multiplex PCR; TCRdb's copy has only in-frame clones and leaves some out. The table has more than 20,000 clones, roughly 84% seen once. The material sequenced was peripheral blood, taken from a patient treated with photon-based radiotherapy. These receptors all come from a man aged 40-55 years with gastric cancer.

The V gene is TRBV5-4, the J gene TRBJ1-4, with D hard to call. Trimming removed 3 bases from V and 4 bases from J, with 7 bases in between. The CDR3 has 13 amino acids. Germline CDR1 is SGHNT and CDR2 is YYREEE (reference sequence). As DNA, the CDR3 is TGTGCCAGCAGCTCCCGTTATAATGAAAAACTGTTTTTT. Amino acids: CASSSRYNEKLFF.

V is TRBV4-2 and J is TRBJ2-3; D gene ambiguous. Germline assignment: CDR1 LGHNA and CDR2 YNFKEQ. V gave up 0 bases and J gave up 2 bases, with 9 bases separating them. This CDR3 region has 15 residues. The CDR3 sequence: CASSQDRQNTDTQYF. The CDR3 bases are TGTGCCAGCAGCCAAGATAGGCAGAACACAGATACGCAGTATTTT.

The J gene is TRBJ1-6, the V gene TRBV5-5; 10 positions match TRBD1. From germline, CDR1 is SGHKS and CDR2 YYEKEE (reference sequence). The CDR3 is made up of 16 amino acids. With 4 bases clipped from V and 14 bases from J, the junction kept 15 bases outside the gene matches. The chain's CDR3 is CASSVDSGTGVLALHF. The CDR3, as DNA: TGTGCCAGCAGCGTCGACTCCGGGACAGGGGTATTGGCCCTCCACTTT.

The chain employs TRBV6-6 and TRBJ1-1, with a tentative D call TRBD1 (6 bases). CDR1 is MNHNY and CDR2 is SVGAGI in the germline V gene (reference sequence). The V gene lost 5 bases and the J gene lost 4 bases, with 14 bases spanning the gap. The CDR3 extends over 14 amino acids. This CDR3 reads CASSQQGWSTEAFF. In nucleotides, the CDR3 is TGTGCCAGCAGTCAACAGGGATGGAGCACTGAAGCTTTCTTT.

This clone is medium-sized within its sample. This chain connects TRBV19 to TRBJ1-4, with TRBD1 as a possible D gene (6 bases). V lost 7 bases to trimming and J lost 4 bases, with 10 bases between them. The CDR3 totals 13 residues. Germline V CDR1 and CDR2: LNHDA, SQIVND (reference sequence). CDR3 DNA sequence: TGTGCCAGTAACGACAGGTTTAATGAAAAACTGTTTTTT. It yields the protein CASNDRFNEKLFF. The whole variable domain, remainder taken from reference TRBV19 and TRBJ1-4, is DGGITQSPKYLFRKEGQNVTLSCEQNLNHDAMYWYRQDPGQGLRLIYYSQIVNDFQKGDIAEGYSVSREKKESFPLTVTSAQKNPTAFYLCASNDRFNEKLFFGSGTQLSVL.

CDR3 loop: CSAGTSGGAAYEQYF. The CDR3 bases are TGCAGCGCGGGGACTAGCGGGGGGGCGGCGTACGAGCAGTACTTC. The chain combines TRBV29-1 with TRBJ2-7, with TRBD2 identical over 16 bases. The junction had 7 bases not matched to a gene; V was cut back by 7 bases and J by 4 bases. The CDR3 covers 15 residues. Germline V gives CDR1 SQVTM, CDR2 ANQGSEA.

The chain is built from TRBV10-3 and TRBJ2-5, with a weak D call TRBD2 (6 bases). Germline V lookup: CDR1 ENHRY, CDR2 SYGVKD. Trimming removed 2 bases from V and 2 bases from J, with 9 bases in between. The CDR3 loop spans 14 amino acids. CDR3 bases: TGTGCCATCAGTGAGCCCGGGGGACAAGAGACCCAGTACTTC. Translated, it gives CAISEPGGQETQYF.

In DNA form, the CDR3 reads TGTGCCAGCAGCGTAGCCGGGACTAAGGAGACCCAGTACTTC. It translates to CASSVAGTKETQYF. The chain links TRBV9 to TRBJ2-5; 7 nucleotides line up with TRBD2. J lost 5 bases, V lost 0 bases, and 4 bases had no gene match. The length of the CDR3 is 14 residues. Germline V gene lookup returns CDR1 SGDLS and CDR2 YYNGEE.

The genes are TRBV14 and TRBJ2-7, with a tentative D call TRBD2 (7 bases). From germline, CDR1 is SGHDN and CDR2 FVKESK. Trimming removed 10 bases from V and 9 bases from J, with 34 bases in between. This CDR3 is 17 amino acids long. CDR3 amino acids: CAILETPRTPSGEGQYF. DNA of the CDR3: TGTGCCATCCTAGAAACACCGAGGACTCCGTCAGGGGAGGGGCAGTACTTC.

J is TRBJ2-7 and V is TRBV19; the match to TRBD2 covers 12 bases. The CDR3 covers 16 residues. Germline lookup yields CDR1 LNHDA and CDR2 SQIVND (reference sequence). The V and J ends lost 4 bases and 4 bases, in that order; junction bases with no gene match: 8. CDR3 protein: CASSTYQTSGGYEQYF. The CDR3 DNA is TGTGCCAGTAGTACCTATCAGACTAGCGGGGGATACGAGCAGTACTTC.

The J gene is TRBJ1-2, the V gene TRBV10-3; TRBD1 matches 7 bases. The V gene's germline CDR1 is ENHRY and CDR2 SYGVKD. The CDR3 length is 13 residues. V lost 5 bases, J lost 8 bases, and 8 bases stayed unmatched. The CDR3 DNA reads as TGTGCCATCAGTTCCTACAGGGGACAAGGCTACACCTTC. It yields the protein CAISSYRGQGYTF.

The chain combines TRBV9 with TRBJ1-5; 12 bases are shared with TRBD1. This CDR3 contains 16 residues. Germline values: CDR1 SGDLS, CDR2 YYNGEE. The junction had 7 bases not matched to a gene; V was cut back by 8 bases and J by 1 base. Written as DNA, the CDR3 is TGTGCCAGTAGCCCGGGACAGGGGGCGAGCAATCAGCCCCAGCATTTT. This encodes CASSPGQGASNQPQHF.

Only one count was recorded for this clone. This chain joins TRBV30 and TRBJ1-1; 7 bases align to TRBD1. Germline V CDR1 and CDR2: GTSNPN, SVGIG (reference sequence). CDR3 size: 13 residues. V shed 4 bases, J shed 0 bases, and the junction held 2 bases outside the gene matches. The chain's CDR3 is CAWTGGMNTEAFF. The CDR3 nucleotides read TGTGCCTGGACAGGGGGGATGAACACTGAAGCTTTCTTT.

The V call is TRBV7-8, the J call TRBJ1-2; a weak D match, TRBD1 (6 bases). This CDR3 comprises 14 residues. Germline V CDR1 and CDR2: SGHVS, FQNEAQ. V lost 1 base and J 6 bases, leaving 12 bases between the germline ends. CDR3 sequence: CASSLGGGTDGYTF. The DNA for the CDR3 is TGTGCCAGCAGCTTAGGTGGGGGCACGGATGGCTACACCTTC. Looking up the rest from reference TRBV7-8 and TRBJ1-2 gives the full variable domain: GAGVSQSPRYKVAKRGQDVALRCDPISGHVSLFWYQQALGQGPEFLTYFQNEAQLDKSGLPSDRFFAERPEGSVSTLKIQRTQQEDSAVYLCASSLGGGTDGYTFGSGTRLTVV.

This clone occurred once. The chain combines TRBV19 with TRBJ2-5, with TRBD2 matching 7 bases. Looked up from germline, CDR1 is LNHDA and CDR2 is SQIVND (reference sequence). This CDR3 has 15 residues. The trim removed 9 bases at V and 1 base at J, leaving 11 bases unmatched. For the CDR3, the DNA is TGTGCCAGCACCTTAGCGGGCACGGGCCAAGAGACCCAGTACTTC. Protein product: CASTLAGTGQETQYF.

This chain connects TRBV9 to TRBJ1-6; D is unresolved. Trimming took 0 bases from V and 8 from J, leaving 6 bases between them. This CDR3 contains 13 residues. Germline CDR1 reads SGDLS; CDR2 reads YYNGEE. The CDR3 coding sequence is TGTGCCAGCAGCGTAGGGGCGGATTCACCCCTCCACTTT. It codes for CASSVGADSPLHF.